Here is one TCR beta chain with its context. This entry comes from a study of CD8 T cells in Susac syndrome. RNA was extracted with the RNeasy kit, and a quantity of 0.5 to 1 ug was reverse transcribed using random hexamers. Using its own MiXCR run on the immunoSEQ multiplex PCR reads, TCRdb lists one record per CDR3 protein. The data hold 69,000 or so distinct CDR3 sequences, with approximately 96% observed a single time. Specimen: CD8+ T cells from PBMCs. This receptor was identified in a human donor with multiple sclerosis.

For the CDR3, the DNA is TGTGCCAGCAGTTCTGGTGTTAGCGGGATTCCCTACGAGCAGTACTTC. Amino acids: CASSSGVSGIPYEQYF. The chain carries TRBV28 and TRBJ2-7; 8 positions agree with TRBD2. The CDR3 length is 16 residues. CDR1 MDHEN and CDR2 SYDVKM come from the germline V gene. Unmatched junction bases numbered 10, after V lost 4 bases and J lost 2 bases.